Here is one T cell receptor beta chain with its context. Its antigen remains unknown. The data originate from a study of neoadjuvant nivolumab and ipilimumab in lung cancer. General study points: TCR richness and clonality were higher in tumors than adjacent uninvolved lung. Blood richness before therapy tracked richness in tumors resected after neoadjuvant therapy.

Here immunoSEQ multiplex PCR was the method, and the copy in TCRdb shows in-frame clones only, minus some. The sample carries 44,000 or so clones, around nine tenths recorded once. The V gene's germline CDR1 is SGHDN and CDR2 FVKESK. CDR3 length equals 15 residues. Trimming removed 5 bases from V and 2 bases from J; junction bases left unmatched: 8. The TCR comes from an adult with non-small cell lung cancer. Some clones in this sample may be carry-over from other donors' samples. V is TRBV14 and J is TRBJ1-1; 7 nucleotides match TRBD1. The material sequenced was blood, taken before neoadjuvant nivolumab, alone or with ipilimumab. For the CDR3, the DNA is TGTGCCAGCAGCAAGGGGGCAGGGACAAACACTGAAGCTTTCTTT. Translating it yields CASSKGAGTNTEAFF. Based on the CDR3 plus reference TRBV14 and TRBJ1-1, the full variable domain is EAGVTQFPSHSVIEKGQTVTLRCDPISGHDNLYWYRRVMGKEIKFLLHFVKESKQDESGMPNNRFLAERTGGTYSTLKVQPAELEDSGVYFCASSKGAGTNTEAFFGQGTRLTVV.